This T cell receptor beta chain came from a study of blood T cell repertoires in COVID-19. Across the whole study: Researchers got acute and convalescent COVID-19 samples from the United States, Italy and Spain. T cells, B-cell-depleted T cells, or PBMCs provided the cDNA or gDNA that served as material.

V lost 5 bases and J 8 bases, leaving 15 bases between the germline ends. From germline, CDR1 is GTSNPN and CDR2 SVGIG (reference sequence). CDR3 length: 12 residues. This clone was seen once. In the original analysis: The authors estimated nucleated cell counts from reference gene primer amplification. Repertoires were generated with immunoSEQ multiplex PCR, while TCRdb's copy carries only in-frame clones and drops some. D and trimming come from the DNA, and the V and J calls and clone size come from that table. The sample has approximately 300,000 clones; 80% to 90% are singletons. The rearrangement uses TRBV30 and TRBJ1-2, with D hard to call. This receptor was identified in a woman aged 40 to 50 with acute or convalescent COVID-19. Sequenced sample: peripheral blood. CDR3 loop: CAWERLAGGYTF. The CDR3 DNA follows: TGTGCCTGGGAACGGCTTGCGGGGGGCTACACCTTC.